These T cell receptor beta chains were read from a single sample in a study of blood T cells in healthy people across ages. TCRdb ran MiXCR on the 5' RACE reads and lists one entry per CDR3 protein. Here the sample spans 1.5 million to 2 million distinct CDR3 sequences, roughly two fifths being singletons. Sample: blood. The receptors were sampled from a human donor in good health. Both conserved end residues are part of each CDR3. D genes are given only for firm matches. Clone size is shown for a subset of rows, as once, few, many or a class of expanded clone.

>.|.|TRBV9|TRBJ2-3
TGTGCCAGCAGCGTATGGTTGACCGGCACAGATACGCAGTATTTT
CASSVWLTGTDTQYF
>TRBD2|.|TRBV20-1|TRBJ2-5
TGCAGTGCTCCCAGGGAGGGAGAGACCCAGTACTTC
CSAPREGETQYF
>.|.|TRBV20-1|TRBJ2-7
TGCAGTGCTAGAGATCTTGTCAGGGGGGACTACGAGCAGTACTTC
CSARDLVRGDYEQYF
>.|.|TRBV15|TRBJ2-1
TGTGCCACCAGCAGAGATCAGGGCGATGAGCAGTTCTTC
CATSRDQGDEQFF
>.|few|TRBV29-1|TRBJ2-7
TGCAGCGTTGAAGATCCCAACGAGCAGTACTTC
CSVEDPNEQYF
>.|once|TRBV6-5|TRBJ2-2
TGTGCCAGCAGTAAGGGCCCAGGCACCGGGGAGCTGTTTTTT
CASSKGPGTGELFF
>.|.|TRBV5-1|TRBJ1-6
TGCGCCAGCAGCGATCCGGGGAGCGACTCACCCCTCCACTTT
CASSDPGSDSPLHF
>.|few|TRBV6-1|TRBJ2-6
TGTGCCAGCATGAGGGCTGGGGCCAACGTCCTGACTTTC
CASMRAGANVLTF
>.|few|TRBV6-5|TRBJ2-6
TGTGCCACCGGTCTACAACCCTCCTCTGGGGCCAACGTCCTGACTTTC
CATGLQPSSGANVLTF
>.|.|TRBV20-1|TRBJ1-4
TGCAGTGTTTACTCTGGACACCGCGGAGAAAAACGGTTTTTT
CSVYSGHRGEKRFF
>TRBD1|few|TRBV27|TRBJ1-2
TGTGCCAGCAGACCGGGACAGGGGGCTGACTATGGCTACACCTTC
CASRPGQGADYGYTF
>.|.|TRBV11-3|TRBJ2-1
TGTGCCAGCAGCTTAGATCTGGGGGAAGATGAGCAGTTCTTC
CASSLDLGEDEQFF
>.|.|TRBV20-1|TRBJ2-3
TGCAGTGCTGGCGAGTCAGGGGTTAGCACAGATACGCAGTATTTT
CSAGESGVSTDTQYF
>TRBD1|.|TRBV19|TRBJ2-7
TGTGCCAGTAGCAGATCTGGACAGGGGAATAACGAGCAGTACTTC
CASSRSGQGNNEQYF
>TRBD1|.|TRBV29-1|TRBJ2-2
TGCAGCGTTGCTGGTACGGGACAGCAAGGCACCGGGGAGCTGTTTTTT
CSVAGTGQQGTGELFF
>TRBD1|few|TRBV9|TRBJ1-2
TGTGCCAGCAGCGTAACAGGACAGGGATATGGCTACACCTTC
CASSVTGQGYGYTF
>TRBD1|few|TRBV6-5|TRBJ1-1
TGTGCCAGCAGCGCCCGACAGGGATCAGCTTTCTTT
CASSARQGSAFF
>.|few|TRBV7-2|TRBJ2-1
TGTGCCAGCAGCCCGGATGGGGGGGGCGAGATGTTCGCCAATGAGCAGTTCTTC
CASSPDGGGEMFANEQFF